This T cell receptor (beta chain) was retrieved from a study of blood T cell repertoires in COVID-19. From germline, CDR1 is LGHDT and CDR2 YNNKEL (reference sequence). CDR3 length: 12 residues. Trimming left V 1 base short and J 8 bases short, with 8 bases between. Measured with immunoSEQ multiplex PCR; TCRdb has only the in-frame clones, and not every one. The table has around 150,000 clones, about 88% seen once. There are a few counts of this clone. Sequencing used peripheral blood. The TCR sequence derives from a man aged 18 to 29 with acute or convalescent COVID-19. V and J are TRBV3-1 (or the pseudogene TRBV3-2) and TRBJ1-1; possible D gene TRBD1, 5 bases. CDR3 sequence reads: CASSQGGREAFF. The CDR3 DNA reads as TGTGCCAGCAGCCAAGGGGGCAGGGAAGCTTTCTTT.